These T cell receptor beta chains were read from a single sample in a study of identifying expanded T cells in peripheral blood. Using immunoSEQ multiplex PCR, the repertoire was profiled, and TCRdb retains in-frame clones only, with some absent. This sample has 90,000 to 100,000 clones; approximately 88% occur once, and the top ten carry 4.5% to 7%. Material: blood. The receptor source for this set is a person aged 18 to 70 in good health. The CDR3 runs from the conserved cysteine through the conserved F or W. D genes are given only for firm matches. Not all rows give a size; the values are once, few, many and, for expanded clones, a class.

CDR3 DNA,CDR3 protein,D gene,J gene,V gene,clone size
TGTGCCAGCAGTGGGTTAGGTGTCACTGAAGCTTTCTTT,CASSGLGVTEAFF,-,TRBJ1-1,TRBV6-1,-
TGTGCCATCAGTGAGAGGGACAGGGTAGTATCTCGGGCGGAAAAACTGTTTTTT,CAISERDRVVSRAEKLFF,TRBD1,TRBJ1-4,TRBV10-3,once
TGCGCCAGCAGCTTGGGGATTACTTATGGCTACACCTTC,CASSLGITYGYTF,-,TRBJ1-2,TRBV5-1,-
TGTGCCAGCTCACCACCAGGGACTCACGTGAACACTGAAGCTTTCTTT,CASSPPGTHVNTEAFF,-,TRBJ1-1,TRBV18,-
TGTGCCAGCAGCTTAGGGCAGGGCTATGGCTACACCTTC,CASSLGQGYGYTF,-,TRBJ1-2,TRBV7-3,-
TGTGCCAGTACTCAACGAGGCCTGCGGGGTTCCGGCACTGAAGCTTTCTTT,CASTQRGLRGSGTEAFF,-,TRBJ1-1,TRBV25-1,-
TGTGCCAGCAGGGATCGAGGGGAAGGGCAGCCCCAGCATTTT,CASRDRGEGQPQHF,-,TRBJ1-5,TRBV27,few
TGTGCCATCAGCCAGCAACAGGGGGCAGGGTACGAGCAGTACTTC,CAISQQQGAGYEQYF,TRBD1,TRBJ2-7,TRBV10-3,once
TGTGCCAGCAGCTTGTACCGGGACAACAATCAGCCCCAGCATTTT,CASSLYRDNNQPQHF,-,TRBJ1-5,TRBV7-2,-
TGCGCCAGCAGCCCCGGATCAGGGTTCACCGGGGAGCTGTTTTTT,CASSPGSGFTGELFF,-,TRBJ2-2,TRBV5-1,-
TGTGCCAGCAGTTACAAACAGGGAGTATACGAGCAGTACTTC,CASSYKQGVYEQYF,-,TRBJ2-7,TRBV6-5,-
TGCGCCAGCAGCTACCTAGGAGGGGATGGCTACACCTTC,CASSYLGGDGYTF,-,TRBJ1-2,TRBV5-1,once
TGTGCCAGTAGCCCCGACTCCTCCGCCTACAATGAGCAGTTCTTC,CASSPDSSAYNEQFF,-,TRBJ2-1,TRBV19,-
TGTGCCAGCAGTTTATTGGCGGGACTAGCGAACACCGGGGAGCTGTTTTTT,CASSLLAGLANTGELFF,TRBD2,TRBJ2-2,TRBV27,few
TGTGCCAGCAGCTTACCGCCGGGACAGGGGGGCTCCTACGAGCAGTACTTC,CASSLPPGQGGSYEQYF,TRBD1,TRBJ2-7,TRBV13,-
TGTGCCAGTAGTATGCGAGCCATGAACACTGAAGCTTTCTTT,CASSMRAMNTEAFF,-,TRBJ1-1,TRBV19,-
TGTGCCAGCAGCCAAGATATCGGTCGACAGCGGGGCCCCGGTGGCTACACCTTC,CASSQDIGRQRGPGGYTF,-,TRBJ1-2,TRBV14,-
TGTGCCTTCCCGACGAGCTCTGGAAACACCATATATTTT,CAFPTSSGNTIYF,-,TRBJ1-3,TRBV30,-
TGTGCCATCAGTGAGCTACTAGCGGGAACCTTCAGCTCCTACAATGAGCAGTTCTTC,CAISELLAGTFSSYNEQFF,TRBD2,TRBJ2-1,TRBV10-3,-
TGTGCCAGCAAGGCTAGCGGGACACCCTACGAGCAGTACTTC,CASKASGTPYEQYF,TRBD2,TRBJ2-7,TRBV6-5,-
TGTGCCAGCAGAATGACTAGCGGGGGGACCCACAATGAGCAGTTCTTC,CASRMTSGGTHNEQFF,TRBD2,TRBJ2-1,TRBV2,-
TGTGCCAGTAGTACCCCTCTCAGGGGACTAGCCAAAAACATTCAGTACTTC,CASSTPLRGLAKNIQYF,-,TRBJ2-4,TRBV19,-
TGTGCAAGTCGGTCCGGGACAGGGGTAAATCAGCCCCAGCATTTT,CASRSGTGVNQPQHF,-,TRBJ1-5,TRBV12-2,-
TGTGCCCTGCGACTAAGGACGGGGAACACTGAAGCTTTCTTT,CALRLRTGNTEAFF,-,TRBJ1-1,TRBV30,-